Sequencing of this T cell receptor beta chain was carried out in a study of cytomegalovirus exposure and HLA in healthy donors. The CDR3 totals 14 residues. Germline V gene sequence: CDR1 SGHTA, CDR2 FQGNSA. V gave up 4 bases and J gave up 6 bases, with 13 bases separating them. Regarding this clone: Its antigen is undetermined.

Study-wide results and caveats: Among TCR sequences, most were rare, though some public TCRs appeared in many donors. Previous analysis showed most TCR beta V segments were productive about 87% or about 30% of the time.

PCR amplification relied on 60 Vbeta primers (plus 13 Jbeta primers). This table comes from immunoSEQ multiplex PCR, and its TCRdb copy is limited to in-frame clones, with some not included. Here the sample spans around 210,000 clones, approximately 85% being singletons. Input material: PBMCs. The sequence came from a girl aged 2 to 10 in good health and CMV-seronegative. The V and J genes are TRBV7-2 and TRBJ1-5; D is possibly TRBD1 (6 bases). CDR3 coding DNA: TGTGCCAGCAGCTGGGCGGGGGGCGCTCAGCCCCAGCATTTT. It translates to CASSWAGGAQPQHF.